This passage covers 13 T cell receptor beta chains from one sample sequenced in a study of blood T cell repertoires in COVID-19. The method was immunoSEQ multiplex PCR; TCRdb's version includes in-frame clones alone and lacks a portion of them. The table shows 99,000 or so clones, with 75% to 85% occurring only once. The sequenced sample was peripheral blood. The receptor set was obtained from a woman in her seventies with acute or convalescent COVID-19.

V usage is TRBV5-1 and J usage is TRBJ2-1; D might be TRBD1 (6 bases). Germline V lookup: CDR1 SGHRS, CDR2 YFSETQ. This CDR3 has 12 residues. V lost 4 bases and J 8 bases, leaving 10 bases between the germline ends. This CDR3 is CASSPGHYEQFF. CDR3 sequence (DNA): TGCGCCAGCAGCCCGGGACACTATGAGCAGTTCTTC. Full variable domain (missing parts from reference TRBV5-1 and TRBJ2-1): KAGVTQTPRYLIKTRGQQVTLSCSPISGHRSVSWYQQTPGQGLQFLFEYFSETQRNKGNFPGRFSGRQFSNSRSEMNVSTLELGDSALYLCASSPGHYEQFFGPGTRLTVL.

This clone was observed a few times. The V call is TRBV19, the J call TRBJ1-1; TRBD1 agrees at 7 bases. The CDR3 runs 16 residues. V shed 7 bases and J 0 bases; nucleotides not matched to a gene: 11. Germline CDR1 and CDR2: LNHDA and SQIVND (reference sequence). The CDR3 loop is CASKLGGANMNTEAFF. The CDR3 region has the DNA TGTGCCAGTAAATTAGGGGGCGCTAATATGAACACTGAAGCTTTCTTT.

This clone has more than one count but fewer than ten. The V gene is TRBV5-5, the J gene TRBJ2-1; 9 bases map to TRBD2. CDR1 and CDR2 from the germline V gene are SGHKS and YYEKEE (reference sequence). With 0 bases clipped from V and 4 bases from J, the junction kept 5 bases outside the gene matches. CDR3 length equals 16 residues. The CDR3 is CASSLALTSGYNEQFF. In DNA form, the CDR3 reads TGTGCCAGCAGCTTGGCTCTAACTAGCGGGTACAATGAGCAGTTCTTC.

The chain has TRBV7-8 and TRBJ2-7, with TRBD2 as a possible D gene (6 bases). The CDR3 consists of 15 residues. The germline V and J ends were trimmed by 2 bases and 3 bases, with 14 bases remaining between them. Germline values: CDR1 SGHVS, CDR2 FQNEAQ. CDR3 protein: CASSLLEGNSYEQYF. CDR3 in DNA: TGTGCCAGCAGCTTATTGGAGGGAAACAGCTACGAGCAGTACTTC.

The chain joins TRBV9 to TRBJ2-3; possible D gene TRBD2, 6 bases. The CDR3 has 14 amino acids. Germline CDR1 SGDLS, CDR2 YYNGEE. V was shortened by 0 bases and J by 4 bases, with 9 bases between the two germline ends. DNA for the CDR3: TGTGCCAGCAGCGTAGACGGGAGATCAGATACGCAGTATTTT. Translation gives CASSVDGRSDTQYF.

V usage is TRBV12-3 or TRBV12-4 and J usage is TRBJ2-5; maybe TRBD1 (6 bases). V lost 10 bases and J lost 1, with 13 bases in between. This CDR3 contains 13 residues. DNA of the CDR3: TGTGCCACCAACGGGGACATCCAAGAGACCCAGTACTTC. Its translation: CATNGDIQETQYF.

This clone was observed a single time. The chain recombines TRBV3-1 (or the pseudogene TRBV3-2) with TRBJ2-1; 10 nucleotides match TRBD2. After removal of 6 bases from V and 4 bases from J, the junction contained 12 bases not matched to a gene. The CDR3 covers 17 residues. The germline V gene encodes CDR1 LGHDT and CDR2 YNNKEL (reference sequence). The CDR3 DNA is TGTGCCAGCAGGGGCCCAGCGGGAGGGCCCTTATACAATGAGCAGTTCTTC. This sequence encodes CASRGPAGGPLYNEQFF.

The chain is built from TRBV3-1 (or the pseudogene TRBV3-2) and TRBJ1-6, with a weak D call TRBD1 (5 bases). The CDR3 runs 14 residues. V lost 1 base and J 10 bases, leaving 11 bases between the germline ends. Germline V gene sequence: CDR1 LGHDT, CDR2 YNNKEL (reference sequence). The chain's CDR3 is CASSQGKGHSPLHF. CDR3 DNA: TGTGCCAGCAGCCAAGGGAAGGGGCACTCACCCCTCCACTTT.

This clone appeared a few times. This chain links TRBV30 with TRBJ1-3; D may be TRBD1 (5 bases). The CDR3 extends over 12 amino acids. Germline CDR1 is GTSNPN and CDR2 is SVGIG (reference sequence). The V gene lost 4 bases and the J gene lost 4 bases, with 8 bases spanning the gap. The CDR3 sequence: CAWTGGGNTIYF. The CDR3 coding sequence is TGTGCCTGGACCGGGGGGGGAAACACCATATATTTT.

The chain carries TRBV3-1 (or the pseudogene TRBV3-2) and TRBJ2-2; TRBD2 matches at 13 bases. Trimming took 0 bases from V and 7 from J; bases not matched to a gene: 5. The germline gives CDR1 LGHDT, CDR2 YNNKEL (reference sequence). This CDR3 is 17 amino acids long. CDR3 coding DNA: TGTGCCAGCAGCCAAGATGTGACTAGCGGGGGGAACGGGGAGCTGTTTTTT. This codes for CASSQDVTSGGNGELFF.

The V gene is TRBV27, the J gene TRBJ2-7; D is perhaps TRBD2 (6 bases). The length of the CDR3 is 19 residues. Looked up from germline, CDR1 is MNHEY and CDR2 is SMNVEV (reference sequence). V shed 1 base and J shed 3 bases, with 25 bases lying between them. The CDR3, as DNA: TGTGCCAGCAGTTTATTCTCCCACACCGGGAACGGGGGAATCTACGAGCAGTACTTC. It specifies CASSLFSHTGNGGIYEQYF.

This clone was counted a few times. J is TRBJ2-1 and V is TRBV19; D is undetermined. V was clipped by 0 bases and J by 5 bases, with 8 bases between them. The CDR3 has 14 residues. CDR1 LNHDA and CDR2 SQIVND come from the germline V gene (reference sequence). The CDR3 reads CASSIDYANNEQFF. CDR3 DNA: TGTGCCAGTAGTATAGATTACGCTAACAATGAGCAGTTCTTC.

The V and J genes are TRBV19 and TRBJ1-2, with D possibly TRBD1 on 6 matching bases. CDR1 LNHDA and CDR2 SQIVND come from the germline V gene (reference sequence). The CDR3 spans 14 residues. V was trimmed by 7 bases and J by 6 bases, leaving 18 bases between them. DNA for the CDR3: TGTGCCAGTACCGAGCGGGGGGCCGGGGATGGCTACACCTTC. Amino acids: CASTERGAGDGYTF.